The sequence of this T cell receptor (beta chain) was determined in a study of regulatory T cells in long-lasting Graves disease. Study-wide background: Patients newly diagnosed with Graves' had been on antithyroid drugs for under 3 months.

According to the study, TCR beta libraries were built with iRepertoire HTBI primers and CDR3-region Arm-PCR. TCRdb analysed the multiplex PCR reads with MiXCR anew, one entry per CDR3 protein. The profile shows 530,000 or so distinct CDR3 sequences, approximately 15% of them singletons. Time point noted: newly diagnosed GD, antithyroid drugs for less than 3 months. Following extraction of RNA from PBMCs, that RNA was used to make the TCR library. American Thyroid Association guidelines served as the basis for diagnosing Graves' disease. Concerning this clonotype: Antigen: not known.

Study results and caveats: Sample size was small, which may have lowered accuracy.

This CDR3 spans 14 amino acids. Germline CDR1 MGHRA, CDR2 YSYEKL. Germline trimming cut 0 bases from V and 5 bases from J; bases unmatched to any gene: 1. The data were also submitted as part of a second study, on T cells in Graves' hyperthyroidism and ophthalmopathy.

J is TRBJ2-3 and V is TRBV4-1; 8 bases are shared with TRBD2. The source of this sequence is a young man with Graves disease. The sequences come from peripheral blood mononuclear cells (PBMCs), collected at new diagnosis, from a patient treated with antithyroid drugs. The CDR3 loop is CASSQDREGDTQYF. The CDR3 DNA follows: TGCGCCAGCAGCCAAGATCGGGAGGGAGATACGCAGTATTTT.